The clone carrying this TCR beta chain has a count of ten or more. This entry is derived from a study of regulatory T cells in long-lasting Graves disease. Overall study: Persistence in Graves' disease denoted antithyroid drug use beyond 5 years alongside positive TSH receptor antibodies.

Arm-PCR of CDR3 regions and iRepertoire HTBI primers were the basis on which TCR beta libraries were built. As processed by the authors: The study identified about 60 TRBV and approximately 15 TRBJ segments across samples. TCRdb reanalysed the multiplex PCR reads using MiXCR and keeps one entry per CDR3 protein. For this entry, the V and J calls and clone size follow TCRdb and not the study's own pipeline. The sample carries about half a million distinct CDR3 sequences, approximately 22% recorded once. The CDR3 is 14 residues long. CDR1 and CDR2 from the germline V gene are SNHLY and FYNNEI. The ends were cut back, 3 bases at V and 5 bases at J, with 13 bases in the middle. Time point reported: persistent/refractory GD, antithyroid drugs over 5 years with positive TRAb. The TCR library was made from RNA that had been extracted from PBMCs in TRIzol.

This sequence was found in a female donor with Graves disease. This rearrangement joins TRBV2 to TRBJ1-1; D not certain. Sequencing was performed on peripheral blood mononuclear cells (PBMCs), taken when the disease was refractory, from a patient treated with antithyroid drugs. The CDR3 nucleotides are TGTGCCAGCAGTGATTTCGGCAGCGCGACTGAAGCTTTCTTT. Translation: CASSDFGSATEAFF.